These 28 T cell receptor beta chains originate from one sample sequenced in a study of blood T cell repertoires in COVID-19. The data were produced by immunoSEQ multiplex PCR, yet TCRdb's version contains in-frame clones alone and is incomplete. This sample has around 200,000 clones, with around 83% found just once. Material for sequencing was peripheral blood. These receptors came from a woman at least 80 years old with acute or convalescent COVID-19.

Remarks on this clone: This CDR3 is also generated by other DNA sequences in the sample. The CDR3 DNA is TGCGCCAGCAGCACCGGGACAGGGGGGGAAAAACTGTTTTTT. It encodes CASSTGTGGEKLFF. V gene TRBV5-1 combines with J gene TRBJ1-4; 11 nucleotides match TRBD1. The V gene's germline CDR1 is SGHRS and CDR2 YFSETQ. J gave up 8 bases and V 4 bases, and 4 bases lay outside the gene matches. This CDR3 spans 14 amino acids.

V gene TRBV5-6 combines with J gene TRBJ2-7; no definite D call. Germline V gene data show CDR1 as SGHDT and CDR2 as YYEEEE. V was pared by 0 bases and J by 6 bases, with 7 bases between. CDR3 length: 12 amino acids. The CDR3 sequence: CASSLGTFEQYF. In nucleotides, the CDR3 is TGTGCCAGCAGCTTGGGAACTTTCGAGCAGTACTTC. The variable domain in full, completed from reference TRBV5-6 and TRBJ2-7, reads DAGVTQSPTHLIKTRGQQVTLRCSPKSGHDTVSWYQQALGQGPQFIFQYYEEEERQRGNFPDRFSGHQFPNYSSELNVNALLLGDSALYLCASSLGTFEQYFGPGTRLTVT.

The V gene is TRBV6-5, the J gene TRBJ1-1; D remains unclear. Trimming took off 8 bases at V and 0 bases at J, with 16 bases between the two ends. This CDR3 is 15 amino acids long. Germline V gene sequence: CDR1 MNHEY, CDR2 SVGAGI. Here the CDR3 reads CASRAGQFMNTEAFF. CDR3 DNA sequence: TGTGCCAGCCGCGCAGGTCAATTCATGAACACTGAAGCTTTCTTT.

The J gene is TRBJ1-2, the V gene TRBV19; TRBD1 matches 7 bases. Germline-derived CDR1 and CDR2 are LNHDA and SQIVND (reference sequence). The CDR3 has 15 amino acids. The junction had 19 bases not matched to a gene; V was cut back by 10 bases and J by 8 bases. The CDR3 reads CATFARGQRLGGYTF. DNA for the CDR3: TGTGCCACCTTTGCCCGGGGACAGAGGTTGGGGGGCTACACCTTC.

The chain joins TRBV12-3 or TRBV12-4 to TRBJ1-1; D may be TRBD1 (5 bases). Trimming left V 6 bases short and J 3 bases short, with 11 bases between. The CDR3 has 13 amino acids. The CDR3 bases are TGTGCCAGCAGCCCCGGACACTACACTGAAGCTTTCTTT. Protein: CASSPGHYTEAFF.

This clone was observed a handful of times. This chain joins TRBV18 and TRBJ2-2; D gene unclear. Germline V CDR1 and CDR2: KGHSH, LQKENI. The CDR3 spans 13 residues. Trimming pared 3 bases from V and 8 bases from J, leaving 10 bases between. The CDR3 coding sequence is TGTGCCAGCTCACCTGGAGTTAGAGGGGAGCTGTTTTTT. This gives the protein CASSPGVRGELFF.

J is TRBJ1-5 and V is TRBV6-5; 9 positions match TRBD1. CDR1 and CDR2 from the germline V gene are MNHEY and SVGAGI. Losses at the gene ends were 6 bases for V and 5 bases for J; bases not matched to a gene: 5. This CDR3 has 14 amino acids. The DNA of the CDR3 is TGTGCCAGCAGCCTTGACAGGGGGGATCAGCCCCAGCATTTT. It yields the protein CASSLDRGDQPQHF.

V gene TRBV28 combines with J gene TRBJ2-7, with 9 bases fitting TRBD1. The CDR3 loop spans 14 amino acids. V lost 9 bases, J lost 5 bases, and 11 bases stayed unmatched. Germline V gene sequence: CDR1 MDHEN, CDR2 SYDVKM. CDR3 nucleotide sequence: TGTGCCAGTGGATCCGGGACAGGGAAAAACGAGCAGTACTTC. It encodes CASGSGTGKNEQYF.

The chain couples TRBV4-1 to TRBJ2-1, with 10 bases lining up with TRBD2. Germline V gene data show CDR1 as MGHRA and CDR2 as YSYEKL. The V segment lost 1 base and the J segment 8 bases; nucleotides outside the gene matches: 5. The CDR3 extends over 15 amino acids. CDR3 sequence: CASSQALAGEHEQFF. CDR3 nucleotides: TGCGCCAGCAGCCAAGCCCTAGCGGGAGAACATGAGCAGTTCTTC.

This sequence joins TRBV2 and TRBJ2-7; D is uncertain. Germline V gene sequence: CDR1 SNHLY, CDR2 FYNNEI. The CDR3 totals 12 residues. The V gene lost 4 bases and the J gene lost 4 bases, with 8 bases spanning the gap. Here the CDR3 reads CASSAMSYEQYF. CDR3 bases: TGTGCCAGCAGTGCAATGAGTTACGAGCAGTACTTC.

The rearrangement links TRBV11-2 to TRBJ2-1; D is possibly TRBD2 (6 bases). The CDR3 loop spans 14 amino acids. The germline V gene has CDR1 SGHAT and CDR2 FQNNGV. The V and J ends lost 3 bases and 9 bases respectively, with 15 bases between them. The CDR3 region is CASSLLRESIEQFF. CDR3 sequence (DNA): TGTGCCAGCAGCTTGTTACGGGAGAGTATTGAGCAGTTCTTC.

The chain joins TRBV6-2 or TRBV6-3 to TRBJ1-4; D gene ambiguous. Trimming removed 5 bases at V and 5 bases at J, with 12 bases between. The CDR3 consists of 14 residues. Germline loops: CDR1 MNHEY, CDR2 SVGEGT. The CDR3 nucleotides are TGTGCCAGCAGTAGAGGAGGTGGCAATGAAAAACTGTTTTTT. Translated, it gives CASSRGGGNEKLFF.

This chain uses TRBV6-2 or TRBV6-3 with TRBJ2-2; D possibly corresponds to TRBD2 (5 bases). V lost 6 bases, J lost 0 bases, and 17 bases lay in between. The CDR3 totals 17 residues. Per germline, CDR1 MNHEY and CDR2 SVGEGT. CDR3 amino acids: CASSLYPLVPNTGELFF. CDR3 nucleotides: TGTGCCAGCAGCCTCTACCCACTAGTCCCGAACACCGGGGAGCTGTTTTTT.

The rearrangement joins TRBV7-9 to TRBJ1-4, with TRBD1 as a possible D gene (5 bases). The V end was cut by 4 bases, the J end by 3 bases, with 15 bases between. Germline loops: CDR1 SEHNR, CDR2 FQNEAQ (reference sequence). The CDR3 loop spans 16 amino acids. In nucleotides, the CDR3 is TGTGCCAGCAGCTGGGGGGATAGGGCTTCTAATGAAAAACTGTTTTTT. Its protein product is CASSWGDRASNEKLFF.

The CDR3 DNA is TGTGCCAGCAGCAATAAGGACAGGGCCCATAGCAATCAGCCCCAGCATTTT. This translates into CASSNKDRAHSNQPQHF. This chain joins TRBV21-1 and TRBJ1-5; TRBD1 is the table's D call, not checked against the DNA. TRBV21-1 is classified as a pseudogene. CDR3 size: 17 residues.

The chain joins TRBV18 to TRBJ1-2; TRBD1 matches 8 bases. Looked up from germline, CDR1 is KGHSH and CDR2 is LQKENI. V shed 4 bases, J shed 10 bases, and the junction held 5 bases outside the gene matches. The CDR3 runs to 12 residues. CDR3 amino acids: CASSRGQGDYTF. The CDR3 coding sequence is TGTGCCAGCTCACGAGGACAGGGAGACTACACCTTC.

Here the CDR3 DNA reads TGTGCCAGCAGTTCGCGGGCAGATACGCAGTATTTT. Translated, it gives CASSSRADTQYF. V and J are TRBV6-5 and TRBJ2-3; a weak D match, TRBD2 (5 bases). V was cut by 4 bases and J by 4 bases, with 6 bases left in between. The CDR3 extends over 12 amino acids. CDR1 and CDR2 from the germline V gene are MNHEY and SVGAGI.

The sample holds one count of this clone. This chain links TRBV7-2 with TRBJ1-5, with a tentative D call TRBD1 (5 bases). Germline V gene data show CDR1 as SGHTA and CDR2 as FQGNSA. There are 15 residues in the CDR3. V was cut by 1 base and J by 6 bases, with 13 bases left in between. In DNA form, the CDR3 reads TGTGCCAGCAGCTTAGAATTCAGGGTGAGTCAGCCCCAGCATTTT. It specifies CASSLEFRVSQPQHF.

The rearrangement joins TRBV28 to TRBJ1-3; D not certain. CDR1 is MDHEN and CDR2 is SYDVKM in the germline V gene. The CDR3 loop spans 15 amino acids. The germline V and J ends were trimmed by 6 bases and 8 bases, with 20 bases remaining between them. The DNA for the CDR3 is TGTGCCAGCAGCCCTATGGGTGCGGGGTCGGACACCATATATTTT. It codes for CASSPMGAGSDTIYF.

This chain links TRBV12-3 or TRBV12-4 with TRBJ1-2; maybe TRBD1 (6 bases). V lost 1 base to trimming and J lost 8 bases, with 11 bases between them. The CDR3 is 13 amino acids. The CDR3: CASSLETGQGYTF. The DNA for the CDR3 is TGTGCCAGCAGTTTAGAGACAGGCCAAGGCTACACCTTC.

The chain has TRBV7-9 and TRBJ2-2, with TRBD2 as a possible D gene (6 bases). This CDR3 spans 14 amino acids. Germline values: CDR1 SEHNR, CDR2 FQNEAQ (reference sequence). Trimming took 3 bases from V and 3 from J, leaving 8 bases between them. In DNA, the CDR3 is TGTGCCAGCAGCTTTTGGGAGGACACCGGGGAGCTGTTTTTT. The encoded protein is CASSFWEDTGELFF.

The chain is built from TRBV19 and TRBJ1-6; 9 bases map to TRBD1. Germline V gene lookup returns CDR1 LNHDA and CDR2 SQIVND (reference sequence). Trimming took 0 bases from V and 7 from J; bases not matched to a gene: 10. The CDR3 extends over 18 amino acids. The CDR3 is CASSIDHRDRVWNSPLHF. CDR3 coding DNA: TGTGCCAGTAGTATAGACCACCGGGACAGGGTATGGAATTCACCCCTCCACTTT.

The sample holds one count of this clone. The chain recombines TRBV9 with TRBJ2-3; D is unclear. Germline CDR1 SGDLS, CDR2 YYNGEE. V gave up 4 bases and J gave up 6 bases, with 12 bases separating them. The length of the CDR3 is 13 residues. This CDR3 reads CASSPPNEDTQYF. CDR3 DNA sequence: TGTGCCAGCAGCCCCCCCAATGAGGATACGCAGTATTTT.

This clone was seen only once. The CDR3 DNA reads TGTGCCATCAGTGAGGGCAGGGGAGCTTTCTTT. This sequence encodes CAISEGRGAFF. The chain links TRBV10-3 to TRBJ1-1; a possible D gene is TRBD1 (6 bases). Looked up from germline, CDR1 is ENHRY and CDR2 is SYGVKD. V gave up 2 bases and J gave up 10 bases, with 8 bases separating them. This CDR3 has 11 amino acids.

V gene TRBV9 combines with J gene TRBJ1-2; 9 positions match TRBD1. This CDR3 has 14 residues. With V trimmed by 4 bases and J by 4 bases, 5 bases remained unmatched. CDR1 and CDR2 (germline): SGDLS, YYNGEE. Here the CDR3 reads CASSPGTGSYGYTF. CDR3 bases: TGTGCCAGCAGCCCTGGGACAGGGAGCTATGGCTACACCTTC.

The V and J genes are TRBV7-2 and TRBJ2-7; 12 bases agree with TRBD2. Looked up from germline, CDR1 is SGHTA and CDR2 is FQGNSA. This CDR3 is built from 20 residues. V gave up 0 bases and J gave up 4 bases; unmatched junction bases: 16. The DNA of the CDR3 is TGTGCCAGCAGCTTAGCCTTATCCGGGACTAGCGGGTTCCCCCGGTACGAGCAGTACTTC. Its translation is CASSLALSGTSGFPRYEQYF.

The rearrangement uses TRBV9 and TRBJ2-7; D is perhaps TRBD2 (5 bases). The CDR3 contains 14 residues. CDR1 and CDR2 (germline): SGDLS, YYNGEE. The V end lost 1 base, the J end lost 1 base, and 9 bases lay between the germline ends. CDR3 sequence reads: CASSVRLSSYEQYF. The CDR3 coding sequence is TGTGCCAGCAGCGTACGACTATCATCCTACGAGCAGTACTTC.

The rearrangement links TRBV7-8 to TRBJ2-5; TRBD2 matches 7 bases. V lost 1 base to trimming and J lost 5 bases; unmatched junction nucleotides: 10. CDR3 size: 16 residues. Germline-derived CDR1 and CDR2 are SGHVS and FQNEAQ. CDR3 residues: CASSLVTAGDPETQYF. The CDR3 bases are TGTGCCAGCAGCTTAGTTACGGCGGGAGACCCCGAGACCCAGTACTTC.